This entry features one TCR beta chain sequence. In the authors' workflow: Reference gene primer amplification in the assay estimated nucleated cell counts. The data were produced by immunoSEQ multiplex PCR, yet TCRdb's version contains in-frame clones alone and is incomplete. V, J and clone size are those of that table, while D and trimming were read from the DNA. The sample lists under 100,000 clones, roughly 80% occurring once. The sample is drawn from a study of blood T cell repertoires in COVID-19. The CDR3 spans 16 residues. Germline V gene lookup returns CDR1 ENHRY and CDR2 SYGVKD. The V segment lost 6 bases and the J segment 8 bases; nucleotides outside the gene matches: 13.

The V gene is TRBV10-3, the J gene TRBJ2-1; 10 bases are shared with TRBD2. This clonotype originated in an elderly man with active or convalescent COVID-19. Sample: peripheral blood. The CDR3 DNA reads TGTGCCATCAGGGACTCGAGCGGGGGGGCAGGTCATGAGCAGTTCTTC. Translated, it gives CAIRDSSGGAGHEQFF.